This T cell receptor beta chain originates from a study of regulatory T cells in long-lasting Graves disease. Background on the study: Graves' disease counted as persistent after over 5 years of antithyroid drugs with positive TSH receptor antibodies. Study-wide results and caveats: Persistent cases of Graves' showed reduced TCR diversity relative to newly diagnosed patients.

The J segment lost 5 bases and the V segment lost 7 bases, leaving 10 bases of the junction unmatched. Germline V gives CDR1 SGHAT, CDR2 FQNNGV. The CDR3 is 14 residues long. For TCR beta, libraries came from iRepertoire HTBI primers and Arm-PCR of CDR3 regions. Original methodology: Looking across samples, the authors found roughly 58 TRBV and some 15 TRBJ segments. TCRdb analysed the multiplex PCR reads with MiXCR anew, one entry per CDR3 protein. TCRdb, not the original authors, processed these V and J calls. The sample yields roughly 450,000 distinct CDR3 sequences, roughly 23% seen once. This sample's time point: persistent/refractory GD, antithyroid drugs over 5 years with positive TRAb. Extracted RNA from PBMCs served as the source of the TCR library. With EDTA tubes as the receptacles, about 8.1 milliliters of peripheral blood were drawn. For this clonotype: What it binds is unknown. A read error is possible here, since a much larger clone lies one base away.

Sequenced here: peripheral blood mononuclear cells (PBMCs), sampled when the disease was refractory, from a patient treated with antithyroid drugs. The receptor's source is a female donor with Graves disease. The chain is built from TRBV11-2 and TRBJ1-1; 7 positions match TRBD1. The CDR3 coding sequence is TGTGCCAGCAACGCCACGACAGGGAGGACTGAAGCTTTCTTT. Its translation is CASNATTGRTEAFF.